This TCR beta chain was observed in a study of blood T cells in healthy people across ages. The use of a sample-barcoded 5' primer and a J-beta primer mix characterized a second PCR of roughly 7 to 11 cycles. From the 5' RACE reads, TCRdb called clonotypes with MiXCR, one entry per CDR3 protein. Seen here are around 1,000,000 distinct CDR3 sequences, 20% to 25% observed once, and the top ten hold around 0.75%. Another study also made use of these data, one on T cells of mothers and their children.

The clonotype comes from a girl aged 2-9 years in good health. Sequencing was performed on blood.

The CDR3 DNA follows: TGTGCCAGCAGTACCGTCCAGGGCAGGGGGGGAGAGACCCAGTACTTC. Protein sequence: CASSTVQGRGGETQYF. The chain recombines TRBV6-6 with TRBJ2-5; D could derive from TRBD1 or TRBD2 (7 bases each). CDR1 is MNHNY, CDR2 SVGAGI, per germline (reference sequence). This CDR3 contains 16 residues. Trimming took 5 bases from V and 4 from J, leaving 20 bases between them.